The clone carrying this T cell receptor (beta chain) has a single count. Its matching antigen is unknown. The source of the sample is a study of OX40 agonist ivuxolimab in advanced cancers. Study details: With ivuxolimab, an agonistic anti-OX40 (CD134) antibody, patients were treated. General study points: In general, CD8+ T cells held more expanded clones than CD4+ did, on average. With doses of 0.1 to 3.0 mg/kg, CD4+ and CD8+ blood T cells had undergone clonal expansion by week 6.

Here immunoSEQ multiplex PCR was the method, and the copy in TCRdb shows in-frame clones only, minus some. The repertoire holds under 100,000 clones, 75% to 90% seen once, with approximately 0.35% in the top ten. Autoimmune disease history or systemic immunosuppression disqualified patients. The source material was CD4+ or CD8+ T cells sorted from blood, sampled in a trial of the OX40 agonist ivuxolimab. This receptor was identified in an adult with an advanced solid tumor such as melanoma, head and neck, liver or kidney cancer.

This CDR3 reads CASSESDYGYTF. CDR3 in DNA: TGTGCCAGCAGTGAATCGGACTATGGCTACACCTTC. This chain links TRBV6-1 with TRBJ1-2, with D uncertain. Germline V gene lookup returns CDR1 MNHNS and CDR2 SASEGT. CDR3 length: 12 residues. V lost 2 bases, J lost 3 bases, and 4 bases lay in between.